The 6 T cell receptor beta chains below were found in one sample sequenced in a study of blood T cell repertoires in COVID-19. TCRdb's table, derived via immunoSEQ multiplex PCR, lists solely in-frame clones and lacks some. Altogether over 150,000 clones are present, around 90% being singletons, with the ten largest covering 3.9%. The specimen sequenced was peripheral blood. These receptor sequences come from a woman aged 60-75 years who had recovered from COVID-19.

This sequence joins TRBV7-3 and TRBJ1-1; no definite D call. The CDR3 runs to 13 residues. The germline V and J ends were trimmed by 5 bases and 0 bases, with 7 bases remaining between them. CDR1 is SGHTA, CDR2 FQGTGA, per germline. In DNA form, the CDR3 reads TGTGCCAGCAGCCCCAGTCTGAACACTGAAGCTTTCTTT. Translation: CASSPSLNTEAFF.

On this clone: Other DNA sequences in this sample translate to the same CDR3. The chain has TRBV2 and TRBJ1-5, with no clear D. Deletions cut 7 bases from V and 0 bases from J, with 7 bases between. CDR1 SNHLY and CDR2 FYNNEI come from the germline V gene. This CDR3 has 13 amino acids. CDR3 coding DNA: TGTGCCAGCAAACGGGATAGCAATCAGCCCCAGCATTTT. Translated, it gives CASKRDSNQPQHF.

CDR3 loop: CASSSGQLGSPLHF. The CDR3 DNA sequence: TGTGCCAGCAGCTCCGGACAGTTGGGTTCACCCCTCCACTTT. The chain links TRBV13 to TRBJ1-6, with a tentative D call TRBD1 (6 bases). Germline V gene data show CDR1 as PRHDT and CDR2 as FYEKMQ (reference sequence). The V end lost 4 bases, the J end lost 9 bases, and 13 bases lay between the germline ends. This CDR3 contains 14 residues.

CDR3 loop: CASSLDTGIYGYTF. CDR3 DNA: TGCGCCAGCAGCTTGGACACAGGGATCTATGGCTACACCTTC. The chain is built from TRBV5-1 and TRBJ1-2, with D possibly TRBD1 on 6 matching bases. Germline V lookup: CDR1 SGHRS, CDR2 YFSETQ. V was trimmed by 0 bases and J by 4 bases, leaving 10 bases between them. The CDR3 consists of 14 residues.

The CDR3 DNA follows: TGCGCCAGCAGCCAAGATCGTTGGGCTGCATACAATGAGCAGTTCTTC. It encodes CASSQDRWAAYNEQFF. This sequence joins TRBV4-3 and TRBJ2-1, with unresolved D. The CDR3 has 16 amino acids. CDR1 is LGHNA, CDR2 YSLEER, per germline. V lost 0 bases and J lost 4, with 13 bases in between.

This chain connects TRBV10-3 to TRBJ2-2, with D unresolved. Germline CDR1 reads ENHRY; CDR2 reads SYGVKD. V shed 4 bases and J shed 3 bases, with 6 bases lying between them. The CDR3 contains 13 residues. In nucleotides, the CDR3 is TGTGCCATCAGTGCGGAGTACACCGGGGAGCTGTTTTTT. Its translation: CAISAEYTGELFF.